Given below is one T cell receptor (beta chain) in context. Its antigen is as yet unknown. The assay was immunoSEQ multiplex PCR, and TCRdb's table has in-frame clones only and misses some. The sample has about 210,000 clones, roughly 92% seen once; the top ten hold 1% to 1.5%. The CDR3 loop spans 16 amino acids. CDR1 is LNHDA and CDR2 is SQIVND in the germline V gene (reference sequence). With 7 bases removed from V and 2 bases from J, the gap between germline ends came to 17 bases. The data are from a study of T cell responses to AZD1222 COVID-19 vaccine. Notes on the study in general: Females outnumbered males among donors, who were mostly white British; clonal diversity was possibly underestimated. Spike-specific TCR breadth and depth went up after people got two AZD1222 doses.

The clonotype comes from an adult in good health. The J gene is TRBJ2-2, the V gene TRBV19, with D maybe TRBD1 (6 bases). The sample was peripheral blood, taken on day 0 of AZD1222 vaccination. The CDR3 DNA reads as TGTGCCAGTACCGAAAGGGGGACACCTAACACCGGGGAGCTGTTTTTT. Encoded protein: CASTERGTPNTGELFF.